Listed below are T cell receptor beta chains from one sample, sequenced in a study of blood T cells in healthy people across ages. MiXCR was run by TCRdb on the 5' RACE reads, yielding one entry per CDR3 protein. The profile shows around 500,000 distinct CDR3 sequences, roughly a quarter of them singletons. The same sample was also studied in work on T cells of mothers and their children.

Material: blood. These receptors all stem from a boy between 2 and 10 years old in good health. Both conserved end residues are part of each CDR3. D genes are given only for firm matches. Size values are once, few and many counts, or a class for expanded clones, and some rows have none.

clone size: NA
D gene: NA
J gene: TRBJ1-5
V gene: TRBV12-3/TRBV12-4
CDR3 protein: CASSLQGIGQPQHF
CDR3 DNA: TGTGCCAGCAGTTTACAAGGGATTGGTCAGCCCCAGCATTTT

clone size: few
D gene: TRBD2
J gene: TRBJ2-5
V gene: TRBV6-2/TRBV6-3
CDR3 protein: CASSSLKGTRIQETQYF
CDR3 DNA: TGTGCCAGCAGTTCCCTTAAGGGGACTAGAATCCAAGAGACCCAGTACTTC

clone size: NA
D gene: NA
J gene: TRBJ1-2
V gene: TRBV12-3/TRBV12-4
CDR3 protein: CASTLLGAGGYTF
CDR3 DNA: TGTGCCAGCACCCTTCTCGGGGCGGGTGGCTACACCTTC

clone size: NA
D gene: TRBD1
J gene: TRBJ1-6
V gene: TRBV15
CDR3 protein: CATSRDSGQGNSPLHF
CDR3 DNA: TGTGCCACTAGCAGAGATTCTGGACAGGGGAATTCACCCCTCCACTTT

clone size: NA
D gene: TRBD2
J gene: TRBJ2-1
V gene: TRBV6-1
CDR3 protein: CASSEGLAGGPGEQFF
CDR3 DNA: TGTGCCAGCAGTGAAGGACTAGCGGGGGGGCCTGGTGAGCAGTTCTTC

clone size: few
D gene: NA
J gene: TRBJ2-3
V gene: TRBV6-5
CDR3 protein: CASSYGVGAADTQYF
CDR3 DNA: TGTGCCAGCAGTTACGGAGTAGGGGCAGCAGATACGCAGTATTTT

clone size: once
D gene: TRBD2
J gene: TRBJ2-4
V gene: TRBV27
CDR3 protein: CTSSLGGWAKNIQYF
CDR3 DNA: TGTACCAGCAGTTTGGGGGGGTGGGCCAAAAACATTCAGTACTTC

clone size: many
D gene: NA
J gene: TRBJ1-5
V gene: TRBV6-5
CDR3 protein: CASSPGGQPQHF
CDR3 DNA: TGTGCCAGCAGCCCGGGGGGGCAGCCCCAGCATTTT

clone size: NA
D gene: TRBD1
J gene: TRBJ2-1
V gene: TRBV29-1
CDR3 protein: CSVGGTGSYNEQFF
CDR3 DNA: TGCAGCGTTGGAGGGACAGGCTCCTACAATGAGCAGTTCTTC

clone size: few
D gene: NA
J gene: TRBJ2-3
V gene: TRBV2
CDR3 protein: CASSPRGDSTDTQYF
CDR3 DNA: TGTGCCAGCAGTCCCAGAGGGGACAGCACAGATACGCAGTATTTT

clone size: few
D gene: NA
J gene: TRBJ1-3
V gene: TRBV13
CDR3 protein: CASSLGTASSGNTIYF
CDR3 DNA: TGTGCCAGCAGCTTAGGGACCGCTAGCTCTGGAAACACCATATATTTT

clone size: NA
D gene: NA
J gene: TRBJ2-2
V gene: TRBV27
CDR3 protein: CASFGMRGRGGELFF
CDR3 DNA: TGTGCCAGCTTTGGGATGAGGGGGCGGGGCGGGGAGCTGTTTTTT

clone size: NA
D gene: NA
J gene: TRBJ2-5
V gene: TRBV3-1
CDR3 protein: CASSLEVAEETQYF
CDR3 DNA: TGTGCCAGCAGCCTAGAGGTCGCCGAAGAGACCCAGTACTTC

clone size: NA
D gene: TRBD2
J gene: TRBJ2-1
V gene: TRBV3-1
CDR3 protein: CASSQDRLAGANEQFF
CDR3 DNA: TGTGCCAGCAGCCAAGATCGACTAGCGGGAGCCAATGAGCAGTTCTTC

clone size: NA
D gene: TRBD1
J gene: TRBJ2-7
V gene: TRBV7-8
CDR3 protein: CASSSRDRVASYEQYF
CDR3 DNA: TGTGCCAGCAGCAGCCGGGACAGGGTAGCTTCCTACGAGCAGTACTTC

clone size: NA
D gene: NA
J gene: TRBJ1-4
V gene: TRBV9
CDR3 protein: CASSVGGPFSLDEKLFF
CDR3 DNA: TGTGCCAGCAGCGTAGGGGGTCCATTCTCTTTGGATGAAAAACTGTTTTTT

clone size: NA
D gene: NA
J gene: TRBJ2-7
V gene: TRBV6-1
CDR3 protein: CASSEGLPYSYEQYF
CDR3 DNA: TGTGCCAGCAGTGAAGGCCTTCCATACTCCTACGAGCAGTACTTC

clone size: few
D gene: NA
J gene: TRBJ2-5
V gene: TRBV20-1
CDR3 protein: CSAQGLSQETQYF
CDR3 DNA: TGCAGTGCGCAGGGGCTATCCCAAGAGACCCAGTACTTC

clone size: NA
D gene: NA
J gene: TRBJ1-2
V gene: TRBV7-2
CDR3 protein: CASSLFHPQARSANYGYTF
CDR3 DNA: TGTGCCAGCAGCTTATTTCATCCCCAGGCCAGGTCAGCTAACTATGGCTACACCTTC

clone size: few
D gene: NA
J gene: TRBJ2-3
V gene: TRBV10-2
CDR3 protein: CASSDRDSSTDTQYF
CDR3 DNA: TGCGCCAGCAGTGACCGAGACTCCTCCACAGATACGCAGTATTTT

clone size: NA
D gene: TRBD2
J gene: TRBJ2-1
V gene: TRBV20-1
CDR3 protein: CSARGTSRVDEQFF
CDR3 DNA: TGCAGTGCTAGAGGGACTAGCAGGGTCGATGAGCAGTTCTTC

clone size: few
D gene: TRBD2
J gene: TRBJ2-1
V gene: TRBV12-3/TRBV12-4
CDR3 protein: CASSFQTSGSNEQFF
CDR3 DNA: TGTGCCAGCAGTTTCCAGACTAGCGGTTCTAATGAGCAGTTCTTC

clone size: NA
D gene: NA
J gene: TRBJ2-5
V gene: TRBV12-3/TRBV12-4
CDR3 protein: CASTYQGYLETQYF
CDR3 DNA: TGTGCCAGCACCTATCAGGGTTACCTAGAGACCCAGTACTTC

clone size: few
D gene: NA
J gene: TRBJ2-4
V gene: TRBV6-5
CDR3 protein: CASSYRPGRRSGNIQYF
CDR3 DNA: TGTGCCAGCAGTTACCGACCGGGACGGAGAAGTGGAAACATTCAGTACTTC

clone size: NA
D gene: NA
J gene: TRBJ2-3
V gene: TRBV12-3/TRBV12-4
CDR3 protein: CASSPHPAKGVRTDTQYF
CDR3 DNA: TGTGCCAGCAGTCCCCACCCGGCGAAGGGGGTAAGAACAGATACGCAGTATTTT

clone size: NA
D gene: TRBD2
J gene: TRBJ2-1
V gene: TRBV12-3/TRBV12-4
CDR3 protein: CASSSSRRGLATMNSYNEQFF
CDR3 DNA: TGTGCCAGCAGTTCATCCCGCAGGGGACTAGCGACTATGAACTCCTACAATGAGCAGTTCTTC

clone size: NA
D gene: NA
J gene: TRBJ2-7
V gene: TRBV7-2
CDR3 protein: CASSFDLGTYEQYF
CDR3 DNA: TGTGCCAGCAGCTTCGACTTAGGGACCTACGAGCAGTACTTC

clone size: NA
D gene: NA
J gene: TRBJ2-3
V gene: TRBV7-2
CDR3 protein: CASSDAPSTDTQYF
CDR3 DNA: TGTGCCAGCAGCGACGCACCTAGCACAGATACGCAGTATTTT

clone size: NA
D gene: TRBD2
J gene: TRBJ2-7
V gene: TRBV6-6
CDR3 protein: CASSTSGSQYF
CDR3 DNA: TGTGCCAGCAGTACCAGCGGGAGCCAGTACTTC

clone size: NA
D gene: TRBD1
J gene: TRBJ1-1
V gene: TRBV29-1
CDR3 protein: CSVFGQVRTEAFF
CDR3 DNA: TGCAGCGTTTTTGGACAGGTTCGGACTGAAGCTTTCTTT

clone size: NA
D gene: NA
J gene: TRBJ1-2
V gene: TRBV2
CDR3 protein: CASRGFDRYGYTF
CDR3 DNA: TGTGCCAGCCGGGGATTCGACAGATATGGCTACACCTTC

clone size: NA
D gene: TRBD2
J gene: TRBJ2-1
V gene: TRBV10-3
CDR3 protein: CAMRQRDDNEQFF
CDR3 DNA: TGTGCCATGAGACAGCGGGATGACAATGAGCAGTTCTTC

clone size: few
D gene: NA
J gene: TRBJ2-5
V gene: TRBV20-1
CDR3 protein: CSAREMGAKEFF
CDR3 DNA: TGCAGTGCCCGAGAAATGGGGGCAAAAGAGTTCTTC

clone size: NA
D gene: NA
J gene: TRBJ2-3
V gene: TRBV29-1
CDR3 protein: CSARQGGTDTQYF
CDR3 DNA: TGCAGCGCTCGACAGGGAGGTACAGATACGCAGTATTTT

clone size: NA
D gene: NA
J gene: TRBJ1-5
V gene: TRBV5-1
CDR3 protein: CASSLDPRDSQPQHF
CDR3 DNA: TGCGCCAGCAGCTTGGATCCCAGGGATAGCCAGCCCCAGCATTTT

clone size: NA
D gene: NA
J gene: TRBJ1-5
V gene: TRBV15
CDR3 protein: CATSREGGAQPQHF
CDR3 DNA: TGTGCCACCAGCAGAGAGGGGGGGGCCCAGCCCCAGCATTTT

clone size: NA
D gene: TRBD2
J gene: TRBJ2-1
V gene: TRBV10-3
CDR3 protein: CAIGIAGEPPFF
CDR3 DNA: TGTGCCATCGGGATAGCGGGGGAGCCGCCGTTCTTC

clone size: NA
D gene: NA
J gene: TRBJ2-1
V gene: TRBV6-5
CDR3 protein: CASSYLQVAYNEQFF
CDR3 DNA: TGTGCCAGCAGTTACTTACAGGTCGCCTACAATGAGCAGTTCTTC

clone size: NA
D gene: TRBD2
J gene: TRBJ2-7
V gene: TRBV3-1
CDR3 protein: CASSHLAGGGEQYF
CDR3 DNA: TGTGCCAGCAGCCATCTAGCGGGGGGAGGGGAGCAGTACTTC

clone size: few
D gene: NA
J gene: TRBJ1-3
V gene: TRBV10-3
CDR3 protein: CAISELQGRNTIYF
CDR3 DNA: TGTGCCATCAGTGAGCTGCAGGGGAGAAACACCATATATTTT

clone size: NA
D gene: NA
J gene: TRBJ2-3
V gene: TRBV2
CDR3 protein: CASSKGEAQYF
CDR3 DNA: TGTGCCAGCAGTAAGGGGGAGGCGCAGTATTTT

clone size: few
D gene: NA
J gene: TRBJ2-1
V gene: TRBV5-5
CDR3 protein: CASSLRGTDEQFF
CDR3 DNA: TGTGCCAGCAGCTTACGGGGGACCGATGAGCAGTTCTTC

clone size: few
D gene: TRBD1
J gene: TRBJ2-7
V gene: TRBV5-4
CDR3 protein: CASSFDRAGEQYF
CDR3 DNA: TGTGCCAGCAGCTTCGACAGGGCCGGGGAGCAGTACTTC

clone size: NA
D gene: NA
J gene: TRBJ1-1
V gene: TRBV14
CDR3 protein: CASSPPGSLNTEAFF
CDR3 DNA: TGTGCCAGCAGCCCCCCCGGGTCCCTGAACACTGAAGCTTTCTTT

clone size: NA
D gene: NA
J gene: TRBJ2-7
V gene: TRBV15
CDR3 protein: CATSRDSPRVQYF
CDR3 DNA: TGTGCCACCAGCAGAGACAGCCCGAGGGTGCAGTACTTC

clone size: few
D gene: NA
J gene: TRBJ1-6
V gene: TRBV4-3
CDR3 protein: CASSQELAYNSPLHF
CDR3 DNA: TGCGCCAGCAGCCAAGAATTAGCGTATAATTCACCCCTCCACTTT

clone size: few
D gene: TRBD2
J gene: TRBJ2-5
V gene: TRBV7-8
CDR3 protein: CASSFISGGPVETQYF
CDR3 DNA: TGTGCCAGCAGCTTTATTAGCGGGGGGCCGGTGGAGACCCAGTACTTC

clone size: NA
D gene: NA
J gene: TRBJ2-1
V gene: TRBV4-3
CDR3 protein: CASSRSFFPSYNEQFF
CDR3 DNA: TGCGCCAGCAGCCGCTCTTTCTTTCCCTCCTACAATGAGCAGTTCTTC

clone size: NA
D gene: NA
J gene: TRBJ2-5
V gene: TRBV4-2
CDR3 protein: CASSKDTDSYQETQYF
CDR3 DNA: TGTGCCAGCAGCAAAGATACGGATTCTTACCAAGAGACCCAGTACTTC

clone size: NA
D gene: NA
J gene: TRBJ2-1
V gene: TRBV5-1
CDR3 protein: CASSLGSARDEQFF
CDR3 DNA: TGCGCCAGCAGCTTGGGGTCGGCGAGGGATGAGCAGTTCTTC

clone size: few
D gene: NA
J gene: TRBJ2-5
V gene: TRBV5-1
CDR3 protein: CASSNWGGAIQETQYF
CDR3 DNA: TGCGCCAGCAGCAATTGGGGCGGGGCGATCCAAGAGACCCAGTACTTC

clone size: NA
D gene: NA
J gene: TRBJ2-7
V gene: TRBV28
CDR3 protein: CASSSSTFEGQYF
CDR3 DNA: TGTGCCAGCAGTTCCTCTACCTTCGAGGGGCAGTACTTC

clone size: few
D gene: NA
J gene: TRBJ2-7
V gene: TRBV25-1
CDR3 protein: CASSEIGQGSYEQYF
CDR3 DNA: TGTGCCAGCAGTGAAATAGGTCAGGGCAGCTACGAGCAGTACTTC